What follows is one T cell receptor beta chain and its context. One base away lies a much larger clone, so this may be a sequencing read error. Per germline, CDR1 MDHEN and CDR2 SYDVKM. The V end lost 6 bases, the J end lost 0 bases, and 6 bases lay between the germline ends. This CDR3 has 14 residues. These data originate in a study of blood T cell repertoires in COVID-19. As for the study in general: Samples representing acute and convalescent COVID-19 were sourced from the United States, Italy and Spain. Sources were T cells, B-cell-depleted T cells, or PBMCs; the material itself was cDNA or gDNA.

Authors' processing steps: For nucleated cells, counts were estimated from reference gene primer amplification. The repertoire was sequenced with immunoSEQ multiplex PCR; TCRdb's copy has only in-frame clones and lacks some. That table supplies the V and J calls and clone size; D and trimming were determined from the DNA. The table lists 340,000 or so clones, 70% to 90% of them singletons. The source of this sequence is a woman aged 40 to 50 with acute COVID-19. The sequencing sample was made of PBMCs or T cells enriched from blood (not recorded which). The V gene is TRBV28, the J gene TRBJ1-6; no clear D. In DNA, the CDR3 is TGTGCCAGCAGCCTCAGCTCCTATAATTCACCCCTCCACTTT. This encodes CASSLSSYNSPLHF.